Listed below are T cell receptor beta chains from one sample, sequenced in a study of cytomegalovirus exposure and HLA in healthy donors. Assay: immunoSEQ multiplex PCR; the TCRdb copy retains only in-frame clones and omits some. The sample has around 70,000 clones; about nine tenths are singletons. Material: PBMCs. The receptor set was obtained from a man aged 18 to 29 in good health and CMV-seronegative. Both conserved end residues are part of each CDR3. D genes are given only for firm matches. Size is stated for part of the rows, as once, few or many counts, or as a class when the clone is expanded.

V gene: TRBV11-2; clone size: .; D gene: .; J gene: TRBJ2-6; CDR3 DNA: TGTGCCAGCAGCACGAGCTCTGGGGCCAACGTCCTGACTTTC; CDR3 protein: CASSTSSGANVLTF
V gene: TRBV7-9; clone size: .; D gene: TRBD2; J gene: TRBJ2-2; CDR3 DNA: TGTGCCAGCAGCTGGGAACCGGGACTAGCGGGAGCGGCCGGGGAGCTGTTTTTT; CDR3 protein: CASSWEPGLAGAAGELFF
V gene: TRBV11-2; clone size: .; D gene: .; J gene: TRBJ1-1; CDR3 DNA: TGTGCCAGCAGCTTAGATTACAGGGACACTGAAGCTTTCTTT; CDR3 protein: CASSLDYRDTEAFF
V gene: TRBV27; clone size: once; D gene: .; J gene: TRBJ1-1; CDR3 DNA: TGTGCCAGCAGTTTATTATCAGGCAGACAGAACACTGAAGCTTTCTTT; CDR3 protein: CASSLLSGRQNTEAFF
V gene: TRBV19; clone size: once; D gene: TRBD1; J gene: TRBJ2-5; CDR3 DNA: TGTGCCAGTAGTATTGGACAGGGTGAGGAGACCCAGTACTTC; CDR3 protein: CASSIGQGEETQYF
V gene: TRBV18; clone size: once; D gene: .; J gene: TRBJ1-2; CDR3 DNA: TGTGCCAGCTCACCACGGTACGGGGATGGCTACACCTTC; CDR3 protein: CASSPRYGDGYTF
V gene: TRBV11-3; clone size: once; D gene: .; J gene: TRBJ2-3; CDR3 DNA: TGTGCCAGCAGTCTCCGCACAGATACGCAGTATTTT; CDR3 protein: CASSLRTDTQYF
V gene: TRBV5-6; clone size: once; D gene: TRBD1; J gene: TRBJ1-1; CDR3 DNA: TGTGCCAGCAGCCCGACAGGGGCGGGTGACACTGAAGCTTTCTTT; CDR3 protein: CASSPTGAGDTEAFF
V gene: TRBV4-3; clone size: once; D gene: .; J gene: TRBJ1-2; CDR3 DNA: TGCGCCAGCAGCCAAGAAGTGTCAGCTAACTATGGCTACACCTTC; CDR3 protein: CASSQEVSANYGYTF
V gene: TRBV10-3; clone size: .; D gene: TRBD1; J gene: TRBJ1-2; CDR3 DNA: TGTGCCATCAGGGCCCCCGGGACAGGGTCGGGTGGCTACACCTTC; CDR3 protein: CAIRAPGTGSGGYTF
V gene: TRBV5-1; clone size: .; D gene: TRBD1; J gene: TRBJ2-1; CDR3 DNA: TGCGCCAGCAGCAAGGACAGGGGGAGCCACAATGAGCAGTTCTTC; CDR3 protein: CASSKDRGSHNEQFF
V gene: TRBV5-4; clone size: .; D gene: TRBD1; J gene: TRBJ2-7; CDR3 DNA: TGTGCCAGCAGCGAGACGACAGGGGAAGAGCAGTACTTC; CDR3 protein: CASSETTGEEQYF
V gene: TRBV7-3; clone size: .; D gene: .; J gene: TRBJ2-1; CDR3 DNA: TGTGCCAGCAGCTCCACCGGGGGGCTTATTGAGCAGTTCTTC; CDR3 protein: CASSSTGGLIEQFF
V gene: TRBV29-1; clone size: .; D gene: TRBD2; J gene: TRBJ2-3; CDR3 DNA: TGCAGCGTTGAAGGTCGGGGGATCAAAAGGCGGGAGGCCGATACGCAGTATTTT; CDR3 protein: CSVEGRGIKRREADTQYF
V gene: TRBV7-9; clone size: .; D gene: .; J gene: TRBJ2-7; CDR3 DNA: TGTGCCAGCAGCTTATGGGAGGGGGATGAAGTGGAGCAGTACTTC; CDR3 protein: CASSLWEGDEVEQYF
V gene: TRBV7-2; clone size: .; D gene: TRBD1; J gene: TRBJ1-4; CDR3 DNA: TGTGCCAGCAGCCGGACAGGGGGAAATGAAAAACTGTTTTTT; CDR3 protein: CASSRTGGNEKLFF
V gene: TRBV12-2; clone size: .; D gene: .; J gene: TRBJ1-5; CDR3 DNA: TGTGCAAGTCGCCAGGGACAGGGAGGCGCTCAGCCCCAGCATTTT; CDR3 protein: CASRQGQGGAQPQHF
V gene: TRBV30; clone size: .; D gene: TRBD1; J gene: TRBJ2-7; CDR3 DNA: TGTGCCTGGAGTACGGGACAGGATTACGAGCAGTACTTC; CDR3 protein: CAWSTGQDYEQYF
V gene: TRBV7-2; clone size: once; D gene: TRBD2; J gene: TRBJ2-1; CDR3 DNA: TGTGCCAGCAGCTTAGAGGAGGTAGCGGGAGGAGTGTCGAGTGAGCAGTTCTTC; CDR3 protein: CASSLEEVAGGVSSEQFF
V gene: TRBV6-1; clone size: .; D gene: TRBD2; J gene: TRBJ2-7; CDR3 DNA: TGTGCCAGCAGTGAGGGGGAGGGCCGATACGAGCAGTACTTC; CDR3 protein: CASSEGEGRYEQYF
V gene: TRBV15; clone size: .; D gene: TRBD2; J gene: TRBJ2-5; CDR3 DNA: TGTGCCACCAGCAGGCTAGCGGGACCCCAACGGACCCAGTACTTC; CDR3 protein: CATSRLAGPQRTQYF
V gene: TRBV5-4; clone size: .; D gene: TRBD2; J gene: TRBJ2-7; CDR3 DNA: TGTGCCAGCAGCCGGGGAGGCGGCGCGGGGGGCCACGAGCAGTACTTC; CDR3 protein: CASSRGGGAGGHEQYF
V gene: TRBV28; clone size: once; D gene: .; J gene: TRBJ1-5; CDR3 DNA: TGTGCCAGCAGTTGGGTTGGGGGGTTCACTCAGCCCCAGCATTTT; CDR3 protein: CASSWVGGFTQPQHF
V gene: TRBV15; clone size: .; D gene: .; J gene: TRBJ1-1; CDR3 DNA: TGTGCCACCAGCAGAGATCGTGGGGGCCCGGCCTTAAGGAACACTGAAGCTTTCTTT; CDR3 protein: CATSRDRGGPALRNTEAFF
V gene: TRBV7-9; clone size: .; D gene: TRBD2; J gene: TRBJ2-7; CDR3 DNA: TGTGCCAGCAGCTTGGGGACGGGGGGGACCTACGAGCAGTACTTC; CDR3 protein: CASSLGTGGTYEQYF
V gene: TRBV15; clone size: .; D gene: .; J gene: TRBJ1-2; CDR3 DNA: TGTGCCACCAGCAGGGGGCGCCAGGAGGGCTACACCTTC; CDR3 protein: CATSRGRQEGYTF
V gene: TRBV7-9; clone size: once; D gene: TRBD2; J gene: TRBJ2-3; CDR3 DNA: TGTGCCAGCAGCTCGAAGCAACGACTAGCCTCAGATACGCAGTATTTT; CDR3 protein: CASSSKQRLASDTQYF
V gene: TRBV7-2; clone size: .; D gene: TRBD2; J gene: TRBJ2-3; CDR3 DNA: TGTGCCAGCAGCCATCTAGCGGGAGGGGGGACAGATACGCAGTATTTT; CDR3 protein: CASSHLAGGGTDTQYF
V gene: TRBV11-3; clone size: .; D gene: TRBD1; J gene: TRBJ2-7; CDR3 DNA: TGTGCCAGCAGCTCAGACAGGGACGAGCAGTACTTC; CDR3 protein: CASSSDRDEQYF
V gene: TRBV25-1; clone size: .; D gene: TRBD1; J gene: TRBJ1-1; CDR3 DNA: TGTGCCAGCAGTAGCTCATACAGGGGGAACACTGAAGCTTTCTTT; CDR3 protein: CASSSSYRGNTEAFF
V gene: TRBV10-3; clone size: .; D gene: TRBD2; J gene: TRBJ2-3; CDR3 DNA: TGTGCCATCAGCGGCCTGGAAGAAGCGGGAGCAGGGCTTGATACGCAGTATTTT; CDR3 protein: CAISGLEEAGAGLDTQYF
V gene: TRBV12-5; clone size: .; D gene: TRBD1; J gene: TRBJ1-1; CDR3 DNA: TGTGCTAGTGGTTTGGTACTTGGGACAGGGAACACTGAAGCTTTCTTT; CDR3 protein: CASGLVLGTGNTEAFF
V gene: TRBV21-1; clone size: .; D gene: .; J gene: TRBJ1-2; CDR3 DNA: TGTGCCAGCATCCGCCCGGGACACTCGAACTATGGCTACACCTTC; CDR3 protein: CASIRPGHSNYGYTF
V gene: TRBV9; clone size: .; D gene: TRBD1; J gene: TRBJ2-7; CDR3 DNA: TGTGCCAGCAGCGTCAAAGACAGGGGTTCTTACGAGCAGTACTTC; CDR3 protein: CASSVKDRGSYEQYF
V gene: TRBV6-6; clone size: once; D gene: .; J gene: TRBJ1-3; CDR3 DNA: TGTGCCAGCATGGATCCATGGAAGGGGATGAGGAACACCATATATTTT; CDR3 protein: CASMDPWKGMRNTIYF